Detailed here is one T cell receptor (beta chain). Its antigen is unidentified. Compared with germline, one end of the junction differs, possibly owing to a read error. This sample was taken from a study of cytomegalovirus exposure and HLA in healthy donors. Regarding the study as a whole: Common viral pathogens (according to a later analysis) appeared linked to several of the most significant clusters.

The CDR3 consists of 11 residues. CDR1 and CDR2 (germline): MGHDK, SYGVNS. 13 Jbeta primers and 60 Vbeta primers were used for the PCR. Profiled with immunoSEQ multiplex PCR; TCRdb holds only in-frame clones, not every one. The data show 85,000 to 110,000 clones, 60% to 70% seen once. This receptor was obtained from a woman between 45 and 65 years old in good health and CMV-seronegative. Sequencing was performed on PBMCs. V is TRBV25-1 and J is TRBJ2-7, with a weak D call TRBD2 (6 bases). CDR3 loop: CASSPGVEQCF. The CDR3 bases are TGTGCCAGCAGTCCGGGAGTCGAGCAGTGCTTC.